Below, one TCR beta chain is given with its context. Its target is unknown. Germline assignment: CDR1 SGDLS and CDR2 YYNGEE. The V end lost 7 bases, the J end lost 0 bases, and 14 bases lay between the germline ends. The CDR3 has 14 residues. Total RNA extracted from each sample amounted to at least 6 micrograms. The record originates from a study of blood T cells in healthy people across ages. Study outcomes and limitations: Donor CMV status was unknown, possibly confounding expanded clonotype changes.

The use of a sample-barcoded 5' primer and a J-beta primer mix characterized a second PCR of 7 to 11 cycles. A single record per CDR3 protein comes from TCRdb applying MiXCR to the 5' RACE reads. The profile covers approximately 1.5 million distinct CDR3 sequences, with roughly 30% appearing a single time and about 11% taken by the ten largest. Specimen: blood. This chain links TRBV9 with TRBJ2-7; D is unresolved. The receptor comes from a woman aged 30 to 39 in good health. Here the CDR3 DNA reads TGTGCCAGCCAGATCGAGAATTTCTCCTACGAGCAGTACTTC. This gives the protein CASQIENFSYEQYF.